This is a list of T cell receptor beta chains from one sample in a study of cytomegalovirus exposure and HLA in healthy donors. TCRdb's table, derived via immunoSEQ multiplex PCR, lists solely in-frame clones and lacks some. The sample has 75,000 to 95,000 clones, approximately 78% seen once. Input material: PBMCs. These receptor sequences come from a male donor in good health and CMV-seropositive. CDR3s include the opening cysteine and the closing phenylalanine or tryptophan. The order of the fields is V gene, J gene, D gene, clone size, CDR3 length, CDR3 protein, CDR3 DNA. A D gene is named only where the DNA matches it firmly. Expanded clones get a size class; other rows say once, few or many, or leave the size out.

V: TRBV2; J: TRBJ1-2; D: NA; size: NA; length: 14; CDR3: CASSVTGRGDGYTF; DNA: TGTGCCAGCAGTGTGACAGGAAGGGGCGATGGCTACACCTTC
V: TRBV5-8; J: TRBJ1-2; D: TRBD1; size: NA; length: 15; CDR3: CASSLDRGGDYGYTF; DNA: TGTGCCAGCAGCTTGGATAGAGGGGGCGACTATGGCTACACCTTC
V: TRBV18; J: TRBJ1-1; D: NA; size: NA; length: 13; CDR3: CASSQGMNTEAFF; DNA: TGTGCCAGCTCTCAGGGGATGAACACTGAAGCTTTCTTT
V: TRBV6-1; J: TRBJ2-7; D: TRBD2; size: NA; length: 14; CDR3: CASMGGLAAYEQYF; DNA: TGTGCCAGCATGGGTGGACTAGCGGCATACGAGCAGTACTTC
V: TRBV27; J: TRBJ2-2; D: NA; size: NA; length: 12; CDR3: CASSFRGGELFF; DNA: TGTGCCAGCAGTTTTAGGGGCGGGGAGCTGTTTTTT
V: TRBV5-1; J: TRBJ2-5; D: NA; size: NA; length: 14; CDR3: CASRGGQNQETQYF; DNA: TGCGCCAGCAGGGGGGGACAGAACCAAGAGACCCAGTACTTC
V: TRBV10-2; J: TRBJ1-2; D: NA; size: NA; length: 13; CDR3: CASSESGSYGYTF; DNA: TGCGCCAGCAGTGAGTCGGGCAGCTATGGCTACACCTTC
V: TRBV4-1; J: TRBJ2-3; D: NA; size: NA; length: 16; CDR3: CASSQQYLGGTDTQYF; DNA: TGCGCCAGCAGCCAACAATATTTAGGGGGAACAGATACGCAGTATTTT
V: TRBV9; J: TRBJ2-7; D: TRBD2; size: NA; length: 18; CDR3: CASSADDAASGGPGEQYF; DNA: TGTGCCAGCAGCGCGGATGACGCAGCTAGCGGGGGCCCCGGTGAGCAGTACTTC
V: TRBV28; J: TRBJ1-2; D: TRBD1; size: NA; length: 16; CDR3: CASRLGGTGGVYGYTF; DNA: TGTGCCAGCAGACTCGGCGGGACAGGGGGTGTCTATGGCTACACCTTC
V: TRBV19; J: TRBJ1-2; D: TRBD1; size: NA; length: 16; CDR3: CASSPRRTGPTGGYTF; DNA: TGTGCCAGTAGTCCAAGAAGGACAGGCCCCACGGGGGGCTACACCTTC
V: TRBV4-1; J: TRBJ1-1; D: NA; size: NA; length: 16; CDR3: CASSPTFFAVNTEAFF; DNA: TGCGCCAGCAGCCCGACTTTTTTCGCCGTGAACACTGAAGCTTTCTTT
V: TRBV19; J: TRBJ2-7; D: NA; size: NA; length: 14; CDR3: CASSILASSYEQYF; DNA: TGTGCCAGTAGTATCCTGGCAAGCTCCTACGAGCAGTACTTC
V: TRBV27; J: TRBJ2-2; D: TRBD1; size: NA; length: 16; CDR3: CASSARQGVNTGELFF; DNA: TGTGCCAGCAGTGCAAGACAGGGGGTGAACACCGGGGAGCTGTTTTTT
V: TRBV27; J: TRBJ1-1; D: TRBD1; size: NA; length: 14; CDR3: CASTLTGGNTEAFF; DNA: TGTGCCAGCACCCTGACAGGGGGAAACACTGAAGCTTTCTTT
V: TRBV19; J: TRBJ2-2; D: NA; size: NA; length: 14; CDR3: CASTPGVNTGELFF; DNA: TGTGCCAGTACGCCAGGGGTAAACACCGGGGAGCTGTTTTTT
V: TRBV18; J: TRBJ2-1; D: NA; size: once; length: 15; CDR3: CASSPPVSSYNEQFF; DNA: TGTGCCAGCTCACCACCCGTTAGCTCCTACAATGAGCAGTTCTTC
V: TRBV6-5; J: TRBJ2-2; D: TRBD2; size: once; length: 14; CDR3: CASRSSGNTGELFF; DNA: TGTGCCAGCCGGTCTAGCGGGAACACCGGGGAGCTGTTTTTT
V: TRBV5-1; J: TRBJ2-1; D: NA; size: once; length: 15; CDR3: CASSPPGTIYNEQFF; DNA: TGCGCCAGCAGCCCCCCCGGGACAATATACAATGAGCAGTTCTTC
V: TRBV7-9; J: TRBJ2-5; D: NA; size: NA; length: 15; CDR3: CASSLGPGTPETQYF; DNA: TGTGCCAGCAGCTTAGGGCCCGGGACACCAGAGACCCAGTACTTC
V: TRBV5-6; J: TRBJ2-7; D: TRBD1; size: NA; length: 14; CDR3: CASSVGTGVNEQYF; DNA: TGTGCCAGCAGCGTCGGGACAGGGGTAAACGAGCAGTACTTC
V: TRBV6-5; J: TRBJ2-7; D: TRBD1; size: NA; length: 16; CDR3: CASSYSSGGPSYEQYF; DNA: TGTGCCAGCAGTTACTCGTCAGGGGGCCCCTCCTACGAGCAGTACTTC
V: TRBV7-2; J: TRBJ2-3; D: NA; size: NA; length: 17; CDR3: CASRFTPSTVGTDTQYF; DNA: TGTGCCAGCAGGTTCACTCCCTCAACGGTTGGCACAGATACGCAGTATTTT
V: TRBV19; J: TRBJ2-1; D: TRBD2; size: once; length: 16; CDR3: CASRPPASGGYNEQFF; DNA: TGTGCCAGTAGACCACCGGCTAGCGGGGGGTACAATGAGCAGTTCTTC
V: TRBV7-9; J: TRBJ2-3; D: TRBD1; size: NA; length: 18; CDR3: CASSLGVGQAPRTDTQYF; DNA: TGTGCCAGCAGCTTGGGGGTTGGACAGGCCCCTCGCACAGATACGCAGTATTTT
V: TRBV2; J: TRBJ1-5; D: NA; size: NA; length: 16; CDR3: CASRGIAGSNNQPQHF; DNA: TGTGCCAGCAGGGGTATAGCGGGAAGCAACAATCAGCCCCAGCATTTT
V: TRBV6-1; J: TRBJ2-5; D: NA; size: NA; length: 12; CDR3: CASPGFRETQYF; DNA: TGTGCCAGCCCCGGGTTCCGGGAGACCCAGTACTTC
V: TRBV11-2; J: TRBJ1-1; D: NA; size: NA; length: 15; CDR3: CASSFERAATTEAFF; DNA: TGTGCCAGCAGCTTCGAGAGGGCAGCCACCACTGAAGCTTTCTTT
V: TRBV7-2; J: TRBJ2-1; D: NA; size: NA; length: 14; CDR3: CASSPDSSYNEQFF; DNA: TGTGCCAGCAGCCCCGACAGCTCCTACAATGAGCAGTTCTTC
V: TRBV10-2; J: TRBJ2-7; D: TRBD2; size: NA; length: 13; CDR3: CASSDLAGGRQYF; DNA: TGCGCCAGCAGTGATCTAGCGGGGGGGAGGCAGTACTTC
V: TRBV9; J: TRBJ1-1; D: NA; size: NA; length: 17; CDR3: CASSVAMGGGMNTEAFF; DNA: TGTGCCAGCAGCGTAGCCATGGGAGGAGGGATGAACACTGAAGCTTTCTTT
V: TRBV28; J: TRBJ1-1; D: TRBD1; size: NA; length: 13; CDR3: CASSLRTGGQNFF; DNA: TGTGCCAGCAGTCTACGGACAGGGGGTCAAAATTTCTTT
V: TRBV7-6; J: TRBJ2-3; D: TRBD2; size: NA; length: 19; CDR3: CASSLAGGSGRGSTDTQYF; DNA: TGTGCCAGCAGCTTAGCGGGAGGTAGCGGGAGGGGATCCACAGATACGCAGTATTTT
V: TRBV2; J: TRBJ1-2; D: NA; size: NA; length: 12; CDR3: CASKGLNYGYTF; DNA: TGTGCCAGCAAGGGGCTTAACTATGGCTACACCTTC
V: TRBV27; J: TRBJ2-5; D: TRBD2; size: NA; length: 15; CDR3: CASSGIAGAGQTQYF; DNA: TGTGCCAGCAGTGGCATAGCGGGAGCGGGGCAGACCCAGTACTTC
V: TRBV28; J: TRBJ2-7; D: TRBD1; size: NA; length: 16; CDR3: CASSFPPQGARNEQYF; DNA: TGTGCCAGCAGTTTCCCCCCCCAGGGGGCTAGAAACGAGCAGTACTTC
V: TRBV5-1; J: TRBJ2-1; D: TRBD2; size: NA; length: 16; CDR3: CASSSPSGLMGNEQFF; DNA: TGCGCCAGCAGCTCCCCTAGCGGGCTAATGGGCAATGAGCAGTTCTTC
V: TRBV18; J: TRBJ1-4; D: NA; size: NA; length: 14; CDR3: CASLAAATNEKLFF; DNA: TGTGCCAGCTTAGCGGCTGCAACTAATGAAAAACTGTTTTTT
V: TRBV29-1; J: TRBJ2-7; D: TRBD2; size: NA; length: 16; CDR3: CSVAMEGEGTGYEQYF; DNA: TGCAGCGTCGCCATGGAAGGGGAGGGGACTGGCTACGAGCAGTACTTC
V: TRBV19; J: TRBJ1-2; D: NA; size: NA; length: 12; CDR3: CASSPSVYGYTF; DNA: TGTGCCAGTAGTCCGTCCGTCTATGGCTACACCTTC
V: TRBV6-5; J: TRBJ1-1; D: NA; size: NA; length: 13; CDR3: CASITGEVGEAFF; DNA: TGTGCCAGCATTACTGGGGAGGTGGGTGAAGCTTTCTTT
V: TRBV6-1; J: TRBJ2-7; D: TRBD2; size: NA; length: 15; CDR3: CASSAPGLAGDGQYF; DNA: TGTGCCAGCAGTGCTCCGGGACTAGCGGGAGACGGGCAGTACTTC
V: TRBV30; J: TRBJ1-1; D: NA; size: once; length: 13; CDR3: CAWSGKGLTEAFF; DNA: TGTGCCTGGAGTGGTAAGGGGTTGACTGAAGCTTTCTTT
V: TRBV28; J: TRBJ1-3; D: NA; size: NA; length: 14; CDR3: CASSLPGSGNTIYF; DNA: TGTGCCAGCAGTTTACCGGGCTCTGGAAACACCATATATTTT
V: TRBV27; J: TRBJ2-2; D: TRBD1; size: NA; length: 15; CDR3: CASSPGGSITGELFF; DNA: TGTGCCAGCAGCCCAGGGGGCTCAATCACCGGGGAGCTGTTTTTT
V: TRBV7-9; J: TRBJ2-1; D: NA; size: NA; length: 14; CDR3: CASSLMTNLNEQFF; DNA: TGTGCCAGCAGCTTGATGACAAATCTAAATGAGCAGTTCTTC